The clone carrying this T cell receptor beta chain was observed once. Its antigen is as yet unknown. The record originates from a study of OX40 agonist ivuxolimab in advanced cancers. General study findings and limits: Compared with others, partial responders at 0.1-3.0 mg/kg displayed clonal expansion among the lowest.

The assay was immunoSEQ multiplex PCR, and TCRdb's table has in-frame clones only and misses some. The sample consists of about 62,000 clones, 92% of them appearing once. The sequence was obtained from an adult with an advanced solid tumor such as melanoma, head and neck, liver or kidney cancer. Sequenced material: CD4+ or CD8+ T cells sorted from blood, taken in a trial of the OX40 agonist ivuxolimab.

The CDR3 DNA is TGTGCCAGCAGTTCCCACAGGGTCTATGGCTATGGCTACACCTTC. Its translation is CASSSHRVYGYGYTF. The gene calls are TRBV6-1 and TRBJ1-2; D possibly corresponds to TRBD1 (6 bases). The germline CDR1 and CDR2 sequences are MNHNS and SASEGT. Trimming took 5 bases from V and 4 from J, leaving 17 bases between them. This CDR3 comprises 15 residues.